The 7 T cell receptor beta chains reported below all come from one sample, sequenced in a study of shared clonotypes between healthy human individuals. Repertoires were generated with immunoSEQ multiplex PCR, while TCRdb's copy carries only in-frame clones and drops some. This sample carries a few million clones, approximately 95% of them seen once, and the ten largest clones take 0.3% to 0.4%. Sequencing was performed on naive CD4+ T cells from PBMCs. Indicated subset: CD45RA+ positively selected. The receptors come from a man between 18 and 35 years old in good health. Some clones in this sample may be carry-over from other donors' samples.

Note on this clone: The same CDR3 also results from other DNA sequences found in this sample. The rearrangement uses TRBV5-6 and TRBJ1-2; D uncertain. The CDR3 consists of 13 residues. Germline CDR1 and CDR2: SGHDT and YYEEEE. Trimming stripped 2 bases from V and 0 bases from J, with 5 bases between. The CDR3 is CASSFSANYGYTF. The CDR3 nucleotides are TGTGCCAGCAGCTTCTCAGCTAACTATGGCTACACCTTC. The whole variable domain, remainder taken from reference TRBV5-6 and TRBJ1-2, is DAGVTQSPTHLIKTRGQQVTLRCSPKSGHDTVSWYQQALGQGPQFIFQYYEEEERQRGNFPDRFSGHQFPNYSSELNVNALLLGDSALYLCASSFSANYGYTFGSGTRLTVV.

In its sample, this clone was seen a few times. The chain has TRBV2 and TRBJ1-5; D perhaps matches TRBD1 (5 bases). The CDR3 spans 15 residues. In germline, CDR1 is SNHLY, CDR2 FYNNEI. Deletions cut 0 bases from V and 5 bases from J, with 11 bases between. CDR3: CASSEAEGQHQPQHF. CDR3 DNA: TGTGCCAGCAGTGAAGCCGAGGGGCAACATCAGCCCCAGCATTTT.

This rearrangement joins TRBV6-4 to TRBJ2-7; D uncertain. Trimming removed 11 bases from V and 6 bases from J, with 11 bases in between. The CDR3 contains 10 residues. Germline V gene lookup returns CDR1 MRHNA and CDR2 SNTAGT. The CDR3 DNA follows: TGTGCCGGGCCCACCTCCGAGCAGTACTTC. Amino acid sequence: CAGPTSEQYF.

V and J are TRBV25-1 and TRBJ2-7; 14 bases agree with TRBD2. Germline lookup yields CDR1 MGHDK and CDR2 SYGVNS. The CDR3 spans 16 residues. J was trimmed by 5 bases and V by 2 bases; bases with no gene match: 5. CDR3: CASSEGTSGRRDEQYF. As DNA, the CDR3 is TGTGCCAGCAGTGAAGGGACTAGCGGGAGACGCGACGAGCAGTACTTC.

As to this clone: The sample carries other DNA sequences with the same CDR3. The chain combines TRBV18 with TRBJ2-7; D may be TRBD1 (5 bases). Germline V lookup: CDR1 KGHSH, CDR2 LQKENI. Trimming cost V 3 bases and J 6 bases, with 6 bases left between them. This CDR3 contains 11 residues. The CDR3 region is CASSPGLEQYF. DNA for the CDR3: TGTGCCAGCTCACCGGGGCTCGAGCAGTACTTC.

The chain recombines TRBV7-6 with TRBJ1-1, with 9 bases matching TRBD1. With 2 bases clipped from V and 6 bases from J, the junction kept 13 bases outside the gene matches. There are 17 residues in the CDR3. The germline V gene encodes CDR1 SGHVS and CDR2 FNYEAQ. The CDR3 is CASSLRPGQGGLAEAFF. As DNA, the CDR3 is TGTGCCAGCAGCTTACGCCCGGGACAGGGTGGTTTAGCTGAAGCTTTCTTT.

In DNA, the CDR3 is TGCGCCAGCAGCCAACCTAGCGCGGGTGGGAATGAGCAGTTCTTC. It is translated as CASSQPSAGGNEQFF. The chain uses TRBV4-3 and TRBJ2-1; possibly TRBD2 for D (6 bases). CDR3 size: 15 residues. Deletions cut 2 bases from V and 7 bases from J, with 15 bases between. Germline CDR1 reads LGHNA; CDR2 reads YSLEER.